The 23 T cell receptor beta chains below were found in one sample sequenced in a study of blood T cell repertoires in COVID-19. This table comes from immunoSEQ multiplex PCR, and its TCRdb copy is limited to in-frame clones, with some not included. The data contain 200,000 to 250,000 clones, roughly 89% of them singletons. Sample: peripheral blood. The receptor source for this set is a man aged 60 to 69 who had recovered from COVID-19.

The CDR3 bases are TGTGCCACCAGCAGAGAGGCGGGGTCCAGGGAAAAACTGTTTTTT. This translates into CATSREAGSREKLFF. The rearrangement links TRBV15 to TRBJ1-4, with D unresolved. This CDR3 has 15 amino acids. Trimming took off 0 bases at V and 8 bases at J, with 13 bases between the two ends. Germline CDR1 and CDR2: LNHNV and YYDKDF (reference sequence).

The rearrangement joins TRBV4-3 to TRBJ2-5; the match to TRBD2 covers 11 bases. The V gene end was trimmed by 1 base and the J gene end by 5 bases; junction bases not matched to a gene: 6. CDR3 length: 16 amino acids. CDR1 LGHNA and CDR2 YSLEER come from the germline V gene. The CDR3 protein is CASSQALAGGLETQYF. The CDR3 DNA follows: TGCGCCAGCAGCCAAGCCCTAGCGGGAGGACTGGAGACCCAGTACTTC.

The table lists this clone with a few counts. The rearrangement links TRBV5-1 to TRBJ2-4; 12 bases agree with TRBD2. CDR1 and CDR2 from the germline V gene are SGHRS and YFSETQ. The CDR3 has 14 residues. The V gene end was trimmed by 2 bases and the J gene end by 7 bases; junction bases not matched to a gene: 1. The CDR3 loop is CASSLTSGGNIQYF. The DNA for the CDR3 is TGCGCCAGCAGCTTAACTAGCGGGGGGAACATTCAGTACTTC.

This sequence joins TRBV3-1 (or the pseudogene TRBV3-2) and TRBJ2-2; 10 nucleotides line up with TRBD2. The J segment lost 6 bases and the V segment lost 5 bases, leaving 3 bases of the junction unmatched. The CDR3 extends over 14 amino acids. CDR1 and CDR2 from the germline V gene are LGHDT and YNNKEL (reference sequence). CDR3 DNA: TGTGCCAGCAGCGAGCGGGGGGGATCCGGGGAGCTGTTTTTT. This encodes CASSERGGSGELFF.

This chain joins TRBV6-5 and TRBJ1-6; 8 bases match TRBD1. V lost 5 bases to trimming and J lost 5 bases; unmatched junction nucleotides: 5. Germline V gene data show CDR1 as MNHEY and CDR2 as SVGAGI. This CDR3 comprises 15 residues. The CDR3 DNA reads as TGTGCCAGCAGTCTCTACAGGGGGAATAATTCACCCCTCCACTTT. The encoded protein is CASSLYRGNNSPLHF.

The CDR3 region is CAWSPTRSGGNEKLFF. CDR3 DNA: TGTGCCTGGAGTCCTACGAGGAGCGGAGGAAATGAAAAACTGTTTTTT. V and J are TRBV30 and TRBJ1-4, with D uncertain. The CDR3 is made up of 16 amino acids. The ends were cut back, 2 bases at V and 5 bases at J, with 18 bases in the middle. From germline, CDR1 is GTSNPN and CDR2 SVGIG (reference sequence).

This chain joins TRBV28 and TRBJ1-6; D might be TRBD1 (5 bases). The CDR3 spans 13 residues. Germline V gene sequence: CDR1 MDHEN, CDR2 SYDVKM. V dropped 2 bases and J dropped 11 bases, with 10 bases sitting between them. The CDR3 spells CASSLGGEPPLHF. CDR3 nucleotides: TGTGCCAGCAGTTTAGGGGGGGAACCACCCCTCCACTTT.

The chain is built from TRBV15 and TRBJ2-3; D not certain. CDR1 is LNHNV, CDR2 YYDKDF, per germline (reference sequence). The CDR3 has 12 amino acids. With 1 base removed from V and 6 bases from J, the gap between germline ends came to 5 bases. Here the CDR3 reads CATSRGRDTQYF. For the CDR3, the DNA is TGTGCCACCAGCAGAGGGCGGGATACGCAGTATTTT.

The V call is TRBV2, the J call TRBJ1-1, with D hard to call. With 9 bases removed from V and 3 bases from J, the gap between germline ends came to 8 bases. Germline CDR1 SNHLY, CDR2 FYNNEI. The CDR3 runs to 11 residues. CDR3 sequence: CARGLYTEAFF. The DNA of the CDR3 is TGTGCCAGGGGCCTTTACACTGAAGCTTTCTTT.

The CDR3 DNA sequence: TGTGCCAGCAGTGTAGCGGGGGGGGTATACAATGAGCAGTTCTTC. It specifies CASSVAGGVYNEQFF. This rearrangement joins TRBV6-1 to TRBJ2-1; 11 nucleotides agree with TRBD2. Germline V gives CDR1 MNHNS, CDR2 SASEGT. The junction had 3 bases not matched to a gene; V was cut back by 4 bases and J by 4 bases. CDR3 size: 15 residues.

CDR3 DNA: TGTGCCAGCTCACCATTATACTCCCCCAATAATGAGCAGTTCTTC. Amino acids: CASSPLYSPNNEQFF. V gene TRBV18 combines with J gene TRBJ2-1; D is ambiguous. The CDR3 has 15 residues. Germline V gives CDR1 KGHSH, CDR2 LQKENI. Trimming pared 2 bases from V and 7 bases from J, leaving 15 bases between.

This clone is a singleton in its sample. The V gene is TRBV28, the J gene TRBJ1-1; D gene ambiguous. The V gene lost 4 bases and the J gene lost 2 bases, with 17 bases spanning the gap. The CDR3 has 16 amino acids. In germline, CDR1 is MDHEN, CDR2 SYDVKM. This CDR3 is CASSSHGGLLNTEAFF. DNA of the CDR3: TGTGCCAGCAGTTCCCACGGCGGACTCCTAAACACTGAAGCTTTCTTT.

J is TRBJ2-7 and V is TRBV6-5; TRBD2 might be the D (6 bases). This CDR3 comprises 14 residues. With 8 bases removed from V and 4 bases from J, the gap between germline ends came to 18 bases. Germline assignment: CDR1 MNHEY and CDR2 SVGAGI. The CDR3 protein is CASALAMGRYEQYF. DNA for the CDR3: TGTGCCAGCGCTCTAGCAATGGGGAGGTACGAGCAGTACTTC.

The table lists this clone with a few counts. The chain combines TRBV3-1 (or the pseudogene TRBV3-2) with TRBJ1-2; D uncertain. Trimming pared 5 bases from V and 5 bases from J, leaving 9 bases between. The germline CDR1 and CDR2 sequences are LGHDT and YNNKEL (reference sequence). This CDR3 is 12 amino acids long. The CDR3 nucleotides are TGTGCCAGCAGCTCCCAGGTATATGGCTACACCTTC. Its protein product is CASSSQVYGYTF.

This chain joins TRBV7-3 and TRBJ2-5, with TRBD2 identical over 9 bases. With 3 bases clipped from V and 3 bases from J, the junction kept 8 bases outside the gene matches. In germline, CDR1 is SGHTA, CDR2 FQGTGA. There are 16 residues in the CDR3. CDR3 nucleotide sequence: TGTGCCAGCAGCTTGAAGGAGAGCGGGAGGAAAGAGACCCAGTACTTC. This translates into CASSLKESGRKETQYF.

The chain couples TRBV7-3 to TRBJ2-2; 7 nucleotides agree with TRBD2. The germline V gene has CDR1 SGHTA and CDR2 FQGTGA. The CDR3 runs 17 residues. Losses at the gene ends were 6 bases for V and 0 bases for J; bases not matched to a gene: 10. CDR3 residues: CASSSAGGGANTGELFF. Written as DNA, the CDR3 is TGTGCCAGCAGTTCCGCGGGCGGGGGAGCGAACACCGGGGAGCTGTTTTTT.

This rearrangement joins TRBV4-3 to TRBJ2-5, with D perhaps TRBD2 (6 bases). This CDR3 spans 15 amino acids. V was clipped by 0 bases and J by 7 bases, with 15 bases between them. Germline V gene sequence: CDR1 LGHNA, CDR2 YSLEER. CDR3 nucleotide sequence: TGCGCCAGCAGCCAAGAATTGGAGGGGCGGGGGACCCAGTACTTC. The encoded protein is CASSQELEGRGTQYF.

The rearrangement uses TRBV7-2 and TRBJ2-2; D unclear. CDR1 is SGHTA, CDR2 FQGNSA, per germline. CDR3 length: 14 amino acids. The V and J ends lost 2 bases and 1 base respectively, with 5 bases between them. Here the CDR3 reads CASSLSGNTGELFF. CDR3 coding DNA: TGTGCCAGCAGCTTATCGGGGAACACCGGGGAGCTGTTTTTT.

This clone is a singleton in its sample. The chain is built from TRBV3-1 (or the pseudogene TRBV3-2) and TRBJ2-2; no clear D gene. The germline CDR1 and CDR2 sequences are LGHDT and YNNKEL (reference sequence). V was pared by 5 bases and J by 0 bases, with 13 bases between. The CDR3 contains 16 residues. CDR3 loop: CASSTRRFSNTGELFF. In DNA form, the CDR3 reads TGTGCCAGCAGCACCCGGAGATTCTCGAACACCGGGGAGCTGTTTTTT.

The genes are TRBV18 and TRBJ2-1; 10 bases match TRBD2. The ends lost 6 bases at V and 8 bases at J; junction bases unmatched: 10. This CDR3 spans 15 amino acids. Germline assignment: CDR1 KGHSH and CDR2 LQKENI. The CDR3 region is CASSPNSGRAYEQFF. In DNA form, the CDR3 reads TGTGCCAGCTCGCCGAACAGCGGGAGGGCCTATGAGCAGTTCTTC.

This clone was detected ten times or more. The chain recombines TRBV5-4 with TRBJ2-7; D is unclear. The CDR3 is made up of 16 amino acids. Germline-derived CDR1 and CDR2 are SGHNT and YYREEE (reference sequence). Trimming took off 7 bases at V and 0 bases at J, with 20 bases between the two ends. Here the CDR3 DNA reads TGTGCCAGCTCCTCATGGAACCGTAGGAGCTCCTACGAGCAGTACTTC. It codes for CASSSWNRRSSYEQYF.

This CDR3 is CASSVRGMTGELFF. The CDR3 coding sequence is TGTGCCAGCAGCGTAAGAGGGATGACCGGGGAGCTGTTTTTT. The V call is TRBV9, the J call TRBJ2-2; D possibly corresponds to TRBD2 (5 bases). The length of the CDR3 is 14 residues. The V end was cut by 1 base, the J end by 5 bases, with 9 bases between. The germline V gene encodes CDR1 SGDLS and CDR2 YYNGEE.

This sequence joins TRBV3-1 (or the pseudogene TRBV3-2) and TRBJ1-2; possible D gene TRBD1, 5 bases. Germline CDR1 is LGHDT and CDR2 is YNNKEL (reference sequence). The CDR3 contains 12 residues. Deletions cut 8 bases from V and 7 bases from J, with 14 bases between. The CDR3 sequence is CASQGGGGGYTF. The CDR3 DNA reads TGTGCCAGCCAGGGTGGCGGTGGTGGCTACACCTTC.